This T cell receptor (beta chain) was sequenced during a study of a mutant IDH1 vaccine in newly diagnosed glioma. Study in general: Sex among treated patients split about 60% male, roughly 40% female; mean age was approximately 40 years. Held at week 35, visit V12 was the safety follow-up, and visit V13 followed at week 47.

Documented time point: week 47, end of study. In the vaccine, a single dose held 300 ug of the mutant IDH1 20-mer peptide, along with topical imiquimod. Scheduled for weeks 1, 3, 5, 7, 11, 15, 19 and 23, eight vaccinations were given to patients. This CDR3 has 15 amino acids. Germline CDR1 SGHVS, CDR2 FQNEAQ. With 1 base removed from V and 0 bases from J, the gap between germline ends came to 9 bases. The protocol was immunoSEQ multiplex PCR, while the TCRdb copy is restricted to in-frame clones and leaves out a portion. Of about 55,000 clones listed, less than 85% are singletons. This clone was detected only a few times. Its matching antigen is unknown.

Sequenced here: PBMCs, sampled from a glioma patient whose treatment included an IDH1 peptide vaccine. This sequence joins TRBV7-8 and TRBJ1-1, with unresolved D. The sequence derives from a woman in her thirties or forties with glioma. Some clones in this sample may be carry-over from other donors' samples. CDR3 sequence reads: CASSLGPGMNTEAFF. The CDR3 region has the DNA TGTGCCAGCAGCTTAGGGCCGGGAATGAACACTGAAGCTTTCTTT.